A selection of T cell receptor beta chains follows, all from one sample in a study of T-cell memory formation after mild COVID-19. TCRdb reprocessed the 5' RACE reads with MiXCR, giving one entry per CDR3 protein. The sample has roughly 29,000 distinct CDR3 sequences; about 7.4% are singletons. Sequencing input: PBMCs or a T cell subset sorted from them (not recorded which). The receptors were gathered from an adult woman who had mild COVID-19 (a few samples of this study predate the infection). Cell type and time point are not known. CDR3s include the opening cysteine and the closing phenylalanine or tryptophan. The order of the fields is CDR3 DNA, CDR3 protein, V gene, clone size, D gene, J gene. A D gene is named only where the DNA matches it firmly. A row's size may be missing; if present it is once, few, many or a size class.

CDR3 DNA: TGTGCCAGCAGTTACGGACTAGCCACAGATACGCAGTATTTT; CDR3 protein: CASSYGLATDTQYF; V gene: TRBV6-2/TRBV6-3; clone size: many; D gene: TRBD2; J gene: TRBJ2-3
CDR3 DNA: TGTGCCAGCAGCCAAAAGTCTCTGGGACTAGCGGACTACGAGCAGTACTTC; CDR3 protein: CASSQKSLGLADYEQYF; V gene: TRBV27; clone size: medium-sized; D gene: TRBD2; J gene: TRBJ2-7
CDR3 DNA: TGCGCCAGCAGCTTAAACCTCGGGAAAGAGACCCAGTACTTC; CDR3 protein: CASSLNLGKETQYF; V gene: TRBV5-1; clone size: NA; D gene: NA; J gene: TRBJ2-5
CDR3 DNA: TGTGCCAGCAGTCGTGGACAGGGGGCCTTAAATGAGCAGTTCTTC; CDR3 protein: CASSRGQGALNEQFF; V gene: TRBV2; clone size: many; D gene: TRBD1; J gene: TRBJ2-1
CDR3 DNA: TGTGCCACCAGTGACGTCGCCCTTGCTGCGCAGTATTTT; CDR3 protein: CATSDVALAAQYF; V gene: TRBV24-1; clone size: many; D gene: NA; J gene: TRBJ2-3
CDR3 DNA: TGTGCCAGCAGCCTAACCGGGACAGTAAACTCTGGGGCCAACGTCCTGACTTTC; CDR3 protein: CASSLTGTVNSGANVLTF; V gene: TRBV7-3; clone size: many; D gene: TRBD1; J gene: TRBJ2-6
CDR3 DNA: TGTGCCAGCAGGGTTGGCGACCTGAACACTGAAGCTTTCTTT; CDR3 protein: CASRVGDLNTEAFF; V gene: TRBV2; clone size: many; D gene: NA; J gene: TRBJ1-1
CDR3 DNA: TGTGCCAGCAGCACGCGAACAGGGGTGGTTGGCTACACCTTC; CDR3 protein: CASSTRTGVVGYTF; V gene: TRBV11-2; clone size: many; D gene: TRBD1; J gene: TRBJ1-2
CDR3 DNA: TGCGCCAGCAGCCAAGAACAGGGGATTCAAGCTTTCTTT; CDR3 protein: CASSQEQGIQAFF; V gene: TRBV4-3; clone size: many; D gene: TRBD1; J gene: TRBJ1-1
CDR3 DNA: TGTGCCAGCAGCCCTGGACAGGGGGGGATCGATACGCAGTATTTT; CDR3 protein: CASSPGQGGIDTQYF; V gene: TRBV5-8; clone size: many; D gene: TRBD1; J gene: TRBJ2-3
CDR3 DNA: TGTGCCAGCAGCGAGGCGGGGAATCAGCCCCAGCATTTT; CDR3 protein: CASSEAGNQPQHF; V gene: TRBV9; clone size: many; D gene: NA; J gene: TRBJ1-5
CDR3 DNA: TGTGCCACCAGTGCCGGGACAGATCGAAAAAACATTCAGTACTTC; CDR3 protein: CATSAGTDRKNIQYF; V gene: TRBV24-1; clone size: many; D gene: TRBD1; J gene: TRBJ2-4
CDR3 DNA: TGCGCCAGCAGCGAGACAGGGAGCGGAAACACCATATATTTT; CDR3 protein: CASSETGSGNTIYF; V gene: TRBV5-1; clone size: many; D gene: TRBD1; J gene: TRBJ1-3